Below, 15 T cell receptor beta chains from the same sample are listed, as sequenced in a study of blood T cells in healthy people across ages. Through a sample-barcoded 5' primer and a J-beta primer mix, a second PCR was run for roughly 7 to 11 cycles. Using its own MiXCR run on the 5' RACE reads, TCRdb lists one record per CDR3 protein. The sample has just under 900,000 distinct CDR3 sequences; less than 35% are singletons. Sequenced material: blood. Source of these receptors: a woman older than 75 in good health.

V is TRBV13 and J is TRBJ2-1; D not certain. Trimming left V 5 bases short and J 0 bases short, with 14 bases between. Germline CDR1 and CDR2: PRHDT and FYEKMQ (reference sequence). This CDR3 has 16 residues. The CDR3 region has the DNA TGTGCCAGCAGCCCCCCACCGGGCAGCTCCTACAATGAGCAGTTCTTC. This encodes CASSPPPGSSYNEQFF.

This clonotype has just one count. A read error is possible here, since a much larger clone lies one base away. The chain uses TRBV7-9 and TRBJ2-1; 7 nucleotides agree with TRBD2. Germline CDR1 reads SEHNR; CDR2 reads FQNEAQ (reference sequence). This CDR3 has 17 residues. CDR3 coding DNA: TGTGTCAGCAGCTCTCGCTATCAGCGGGGCCCCAACAATGAGCAGTTCTTC. Protein sequence: CVSSSRYQRGPNNEQFF.

The table lists this clonotype with a few counts. The chain has TRBV5-1 and TRBJ2-5, with 9 nucleotides matching TRBD2. This CDR3 has 16 amino acids. The junction had 7 bases not matched to a gene; V was cut back by 2 bases and J by 2 bases. Germline V lookup: CDR1 SGHRS, CDR2 YFSETQ. The CDR3 reads CASSFGSGSPQETQYF. As DNA, the CDR3 is TGCGCCAGCAGCTTTGGTAGCGGGAGCCCTCAAGAGACCCAGTACTTC.

This rearrangement joins TRBV20-1 to TRBJ2-5; 9 nucleotides align to TRBD2. The CDR3 runs to 14 residues. V was pared by 1 base and J by 11 bases, with 11 bases of the junction left unmatched. The germline gives CDR1 DFQATT, CDR2 SNEGSKA (reference sequence). Here the CDR3 reads CSARGGGAYNEQYF. The CDR3 region has the DNA TGCAGTGCTAGAGGCGGGGGGGCCTACAATGAGCAGTACTTC.

This clonotype was found once. The chain is built from TRBV20-1 and TRBJ2-1, with TRBD2 matching over 10 bases. The closer fit of TRBJ2-7 to the DNA end suggests the J call may be wrong. The CDR3 length is 14 residues. Germline assignment: CDR1 DFQATT and CDR2 SNEGSKA (reference sequence). The CDR3: CSASTSGAYNEQYF. In nucleotides, the CDR3 is TGCAGTGCTTCCACTAGCGGGGCCTACAATGAGCAGTACTTC.

About this clonotype: A much larger clone is a single base away; this may be a read error. The rearrangement links TRBV5-1 to TRBJ2-7; maybe TRBD2 (5 bases). CDR3 length: 16 amino acids. V was shortened by 4 bases and J by 7 bases, with 24 bases between the two germline ends. The germline gives CDR1 SGHRS, CDR2 YFSETQ. DNA of the CDR3: TGCGCCAGCAGCCCAACCCCGCAGCGGAACTACAATGAGCAGTACTTC. It is translated as CASSPTPQRNYNEQYF.

There are many counts of this clonotype. The J gene is TRBJ2-1, the V gene TRBV28, with 7 positions matching TRBD2. The CDR3 sequence is 14 residues long. The V gene end was trimmed by 5 bases and the J gene end by 4 bases; junction bases not matched to a gene: 5. Looked up from germline, CDR1 is MDHEN and CDR2 is SYDVKM. The CDR3 bases are TGTGCCAGCAGTACGAGCGGGGCTTACAATGAGCAGTTCTTC. Translation: CASSTSGAYNEQFF.

The chain is built from TRBV12-3 or TRBV12-4 and TRBJ2-3; D is possibly TRBD2 (6 bases). V lost 3 bases, J lost 13 bases, and 23 bases lay in between. The CDR3 is made up of 15 amino acids. CDR3 sequence (DNA): TGTGCCAGCAGTTTCGGCAGACCTAGCGCAGATATGGAGTATTTT. Encoded protein: CASSFGRPSADMEYF.

V usage is TRBV29-1 and J usage is TRBJ2-2; tentative D call: TRBD2 (6 bases). This CDR3 has 15 residues. Trimming took off 5 bases at V and 0 bases at J, with 13 bases between the two ends. Germline loops: CDR1 SQVTM, CDR2 ANQGSEA. For the CDR3, the DNA is TGCAGCGTTCTGGAGGGACCCGCGAACACCGGGGAGCTGTTTTTT. Protein product: CSVLEGPANTGELFF.

This clonotype was observed a handful of times. V gene TRBV20-1 combines with J gene TRBJ1-6; TRBD1 agrees at 7 bases. Germline values: CDR1 DFQATT, CDR2 SNEGSKA (reference sequence). This CDR3 has 16 amino acids. Trimming removed 3 bases from V and 8 bases from J; junction bases left unmatched: 13. The CDR3 sequence is CSASPTTDRSYSPLHF. The CDR3, as DNA: TGCAGTGCTAGCCCTACAACGGACAGGAGCTATTCACCCCTCCACTTT.

Only a few counts were recorded for this clonotype. The chain carries TRBV6-6 and TRBJ1-1; D is perhaps TRBD1 (6 bases). CDR1 is MNHNY and CDR2 is SVGAGI in the germline V gene (reference sequence). The CDR3 length is 15 residues. Trimming took 6 bases from V and 4 from J, leaving 18 bases between them. The CDR3 DNA is TGTGCCAGCAGCCAAGGGGGGGGGGCCGTCACTGAAGCTTTCTTT. This translates into CASSQGGGAVTEAFF.

This clonotype turned up a few times. The chain couples TRBV6-2 or TRBV6-3 to TRBJ1-2; 10 nucleotides match TRBD1. V lost 6 bases, J lost 2 bases, and 6 bases stayed unmatched. Germline CDR1 reads MNHEY; CDR2 reads SVGEGT. The CDR3 sequence is 15 residues long. The CDR3 here is CASRRPGQGNYGYTF. The CDR3 DNA is TGTGCCAGCAGGAGACCGGGACAGGGGAACTATGGCTACACCTTC.

As concerns this clonotype: Possible read error: a much larger clone is one base away. The chain has TRBV7-8 and TRBJ2-5; D might be TRBD1 or TRBD2, each matching 5 bases. Germline CDR1 reads SGHVS; CDR2 reads FQNEAQ. The CDR3 has 13 amino acids. CDR3 in DNA: TGTGCCGGCAGCCCAAGACAGTCCGGGGCCCAGTACTTC. Amino acid sequence: CAGSPRQSGAQYF.

This clonotype was seen at least ten times. The V and J genes are TRBV29-1 and TRBJ1-2; TRBD1 matches at 7 bases. The CDR3 is made up of 15 amino acids. V was pared by 0 bases and J by 5 bases, with 9 bases of the junction left unmatched. Germline V gene sequence: CDR1 SQVTM, CDR2 ANQGSEA. CDR3 loop: CSVEDNRGVSYGYTF. In DNA, the CDR3 is TGCAGCGTTGAAGATAACAGGGGAGTCTCGTATGGCTACACCTTC.

The V and J genes are TRBV10-3 and TRBJ1-2; D not certain. The CDR3 spans 13 residues. V was trimmed by 3 bases and J by 1 base, leaving 6 bases between them. CDR1 and CDR2 from the germline V gene are ENHRY and SYGVKD. This chain's CDR3 is CAISEDHNYGYTF. Here the CDR3 DNA reads TGTGCCATCAGTGAAGACCATAACTATGGCTACACCTTC.